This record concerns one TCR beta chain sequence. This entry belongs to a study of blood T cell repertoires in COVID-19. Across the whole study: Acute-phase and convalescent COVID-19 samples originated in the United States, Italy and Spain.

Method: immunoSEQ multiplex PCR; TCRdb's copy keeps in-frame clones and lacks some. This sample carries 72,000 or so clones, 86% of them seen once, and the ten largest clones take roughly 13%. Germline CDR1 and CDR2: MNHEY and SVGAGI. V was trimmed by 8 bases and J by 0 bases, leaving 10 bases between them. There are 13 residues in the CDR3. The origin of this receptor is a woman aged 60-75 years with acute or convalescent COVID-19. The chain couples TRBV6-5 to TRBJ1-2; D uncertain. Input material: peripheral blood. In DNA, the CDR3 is TGTGCCAGCCTGAGAGGTTCTAACTATGGCTACACCTTC. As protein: CASLRGSNYGYTF.